This is a list of T cell receptor beta chains from one sample in a study of blood T cell repertoires in COVID-19. Data came from immunoSEQ multiplex PCR; TCRdb stores just in-frame clones and leaves some out. The table records 300,000 to 400,000 clones, approximately 90% of them present only once. The sample taken for sequencing was peripheral blood. The receptor source for this set is a woman aged 18-30 years who had recovered from COVID-19. CDR3s include the opening cysteine and the closing phenylalanine or tryptophan. Each record gives: clone size, V gene, J gene, D gene, CDR3 protein, CDR3 DNA. A D gene is named only where the DNA matches it firmly. Clone sizes are given selectively: once, few, many, or a class where the clone is expanded.

abundance: .; v_gene: TRBV14; j_gene: TRBJ1-2; d_gene: TRBD1; CDR3aa: CASSHTGTVIGYTF; CDR3nt: TGTGCCAGCAGCCACACCGGGACAGTGATTGGCTACACCTTC
abundance: .; v_gene: TRBV11-3; j_gene: TRBJ2-1; d_gene: TRBD2; CDR3aa: CASSPLAASSYNEQFF; CDR3nt: TGTGCCAGCAGCCCCCTAGCGGCTAGCTCCTACAATGAGCAGTTCTTC
abundance: .; v_gene: TRBV19; j_gene: TRBJ1-5; d_gene: .; CDR3aa: CASSPTDSQPQHF; CDR3nt: TGTGCCAGTAGTCCAACGGACTCCCAGCCCCAGCATTTT
abundance: .; v_gene: TRBV15; j_gene: TRBJ1-6; d_gene: .; CDR3aa: CATSVTVADSPLHF; CDR3nt: TGTGCCACCAGTGTGACGGTGGCGGATTCACCCCTCCACTTT
abundance: .; v_gene: TRBV6-5; j_gene: TRBJ1-1; d_gene: .; CDR3aa: CASRETLNTEAFF; CDR3nt: TGTGCCAGCAGGGAGACCCTGAACACTGAAGCTTTCTTT
abundance: .; v_gene: TRBV30; j_gene: TRBJ2-5; d_gene: TRBD2; CDR3aa: CAWNLGTSGRETQYF; CDR3nt: TGTGCCTGGAACCTAGGGACTAGCGGGAGAGAGACCCAGTACTTC
abundance: .; v_gene: TRBV2; j_gene: TRBJ1-5; d_gene: .; CDR3aa: CASSDNQIGNQPQHF; CDR3nt: TGTGCCAGCAGTGACAACCAAATCGGGAATCAGCCCCAGCATTTT
abundance: .; v_gene: TRBV15; j_gene: TRBJ2-1; d_gene: TRBD1; CDR3aa: CATSGFRDRVSNEQFF; CDR3nt: TGTGCCACCAGCGGGTTCCGGGACAGGGTTTCCAATGAGCAGTTCTTC
abundance: .; v_gene: TRBV6-1; j_gene: TRBJ1-6; d_gene: .; CDR3aa: CASSELGSSYNSPLHF; CDR3nt: TGTGCCAGCAGTGAACTAGGGAGCTCCTATAATTCACCCCTCCACTTT
abundance: .; v_gene: TRBV9; j_gene: TRBJ2-4; d_gene: TRBD2; CDR3aa: CASSVPGLAGGWAKNIQYF; CDR3nt: TGTGCCAGCAGCGTCCCGGGACTAGCGGGAGGATGGGCCAAAAACATTCAGTACTTC
abundance: .; v_gene: TRBV5-1; j_gene: TRBJ1-6; d_gene: .; CDR3aa: CASSLKLDSPLHF; CDR3nt: TGCGCCAGCAGCTTAAAGCTCGATTCACCCCTCCACTTT
abundance: .; v_gene: TRBV2; j_gene: TRBJ1-2; d_gene: .; CDR3aa: CASSPTYTVNYGYTF; CDR3nt: TGTGCCAGCAGTCCGACCTACACAGTAAACTATGGCTACACCTTC
abundance: .; v_gene: TRBV19; j_gene: TRBJ1-2; d_gene: .; CDR3aa: CASSSGQILNYGYTF; CDR3nt: TGTGCCAGTAGTTCCGGACAGATACTTAACTATGGCTACACCTTC
abundance: .; v_gene: TRBV7-2; j_gene: TRBJ2-1; d_gene: TRBD2; CDR3aa: CASSLAFGGGNEQFF; CDR3nt: TGTGCCAGCAGCTTAGCGTTCGGGGGGGGAAATGAGCAGTTCTTC
abundance: .; v_gene: TRBV4-3; j_gene: TRBJ1-6; d_gene: .; CDR3aa: CASSGRSYNSPLHF; CDR3nt: TGCGCCAGCAGCGGCCGCTCCTATAATTCACCCCTCCACTTT
abundance: once; v_gene: TRBV4-1; j_gene: TRBJ2-1; d_gene: .; CDR3aa: CASSQRGSSYNEQFF; CDR3nt: TGCGCCAGCAGCCAACGGGGGAGCTCCTACAATGAGCAGTTCTTC
abundance: .; v_gene: TRBV29-1; j_gene: TRBJ2-5; d_gene: TRBD2; CDR3aa: CSVDHTSGQETQYF; CDR3nt: TGCAGCGTTGACCATACTAGCGGCCAAGAGACCCAGTACTTC
abundance: .; v_gene: TRBV5-1; j_gene: TRBJ2-1; d_gene: .; CDR3aa: CASSRAGGGGEQFF; CDR3nt: TGCGCCAGCAGCCGGGCTGGGGGCGGCGGTGAGCAGTTCTTC
abundance: .; v_gene: TRBV6-6; j_gene: TRBJ2-2; d_gene: TRBD2; CDR3aa: CASSPPSGTSGRWTGELFF; CDR3nt: TGTGCCAGCAGTCCTCCGTCCGGGACTAGCGGGAGGTGGACCGGGGAGCTGTTTTTT
abundance: .; v_gene: TRBV15; j_gene: TRBJ2-5; d_gene: .; CDR3aa: CATSISQETQYF; CDR3nt: TGTGCCACCAGCATCAGCCAAGAGACCCAGTACTTC
abundance: .; v_gene: TRBV2; j_gene: TRBJ1-6; d_gene: TRBD1; CDR3aa: CASSGQGRGSPLHF; CDR3nt: TGTGCCAGCAGTGGACAGGGCCGGGGTTCACCCCTCCACTTT
abundance: .; v_gene: TRBV30; j_gene: TRBJ1-2; d_gene: .; CDR3aa: CAWSSSGGYGYTF; CDR3nt: TGTGCCTGGAGCAGTTCGGGGGGCTATGGCTACACCTTC
abundance: once; v_gene: TRBV7-2; j_gene: TRBJ2-3; d_gene: .; CDR3aa: CASSLQGISTDTQYF; CDR3nt: TGTGCCAGCAGCTTGCAGGGTATTAGCACAGATACGCAGTATTTT
abundance: .; v_gene: TRBV27; j_gene: TRBJ2-3; d_gene: TRBD1; CDR3aa: CASSLQGADTQYF; CDR3nt: TGTGCCAGCAGTTTACAGGGGGCAGATACGCAGTATTTT
abundance: .; v_gene: TRBV18; j_gene: TRBJ1-1; d_gene: TRBD1; CDR3aa: CASSPWDRGQTEAFF; CDR3nt: TGTGCCAGCTCGCCCTGGGACAGGGGGCAGACTGAAGCTTTCTTT
abundance: .; v_gene: TRBV4-1; j_gene: TRBJ1-4; d_gene: .; CDR3aa: CASSHRSRGGPPLNEKLFF; CDR3nt: TGCGCCAGCAGCCACCGCTCCCGGGGGGGGCCACCCTTAAATGAAAAACTGTTTTTT
abundance: .; v_gene: TRBV6-2/TRBV6-3; j_gene: TRBJ1-6; d_gene: TRBD1; CDR3aa: CASSYFIGTANSPLHF; CDR3nt: TGTGCCAGCAGTTACTTCATCGGGACAGCTAATTCACCCCTCCACTTT
abundance: .; v_gene: TRBV11-3; j_gene: TRBJ1-4; d_gene: .; CDR3aa: CASSLDLGPDEKLFF; CDR3nt: TGTGCCAGCAGCTTAGATTTGGGGCCTGATGAAAAACTGTTTTTT
abundance: .; v_gene: TRBV4-1; j_gene: TRBJ1-5; d_gene: TRBD1; CDR3aa: CASSQALTGGSNQPQHF; CDR3nt: TGCGCCAGCAGCCAGGCATTGACAGGGGGAAGCAATCAGCCCCAGCATTTT
abundance: .; v_gene: TRBV7-9; j_gene: TRBJ1-6; d_gene: .; CDR3aa: CASSLSRANSPLHF; CDR3nt: TGTGCCAGCAGCTTAAGCCGAGCTAACTCACCCCTCCACTTT
abundance: .; v_gene: TRBV21-1; j_gene: TRBJ2-1; d_gene: .; CDR3aa: CASSKRRLARSYNEQFF; CDR3nt: TGTGCCAGCAGCAAAAGACGACTAGCGCGCTCCTACAATGAGCAGTTCTTC
abundance: .; v_gene: TRBV5-4; j_gene: TRBJ2-6; d_gene: .; CDR3aa: CASSQMTLGAGANVLTF; CDR3nt: TGTGCCAGCAGCCAAATGACCCTCGGAGCTGGGGCCAACGTCCTGACTTTC
abundance: .; v_gene: TRBV30; j_gene: TRBJ2-5; d_gene: .; CDR3aa: CAWTPLETQYF; CDR3nt: TGTGCCTGGACCCCTCTGGAGACCCAGTACTTC
abundance: .; v_gene: TRBV27; j_gene: TRBJ2-1; d_gene: .; CDR3aa: CASSHVSNEQFF; CDR3nt: TGTGCCAGCAGTCATGTTAGCAATGAGCAGTTCTTC
abundance: few; v_gene: TRBV30; j_gene: TRBJ1-5; d_gene: TRBD1; CDR3aa: CAWSRLGGRSNQPQHF; CDR3nt: TGTGCCTGGAGTAGGCTAGGGGGCCGTAGCAATCAGCCCCAGCATTTT
abundance: .; v_gene: TRBV7-2; j_gene: TRBJ2-5; d_gene: TRBD2; CDR3aa: CASTGLAGPQETQYF; CDR3nt: TGTGCCAGCACTGGACTAGCGGGCCCCCAAGAGACCCAGTACTTC